This entry lists 14 T cell receptor beta chains sequenced from one sample in a study of regulatory T cells in long-lasting Graves disease. Arm-PCR of CDR3 regions and iRepertoire HTBI primers were used to build TCR beta libraries. In TCRdb, the multiplex PCR reads were re-called with MiXCR into one record per CDR3 protein. The sample holds about 620,000 distinct CDR3 sequences, 15% to 20% seen once. Time point noted: newly diagnosed GD, antithyroid drugs for less than 3 months. Construction of the TCR library relied on RNA isolated from PBMCs. These data were likewise used in another study, on T cells in Graves' hyperthyroidism and ophthalmopathy.

The sequenced sample was peripheral blood mononuclear cells (PBMCs), obtained at new diagnosis, from a patient treated with antithyroid drugs. Receptor source: a woman aged 30 to 39 with Graves disease.

With respect to this clonotype: The junction departs from germline at one end; a sequencing error may be responsible. The chain links TRBV7-2 to TRBJ1-5; unclear D gene. The CDR3 extends over 14 amino acids. Germline CDR1 and CDR2: SGHTA and FQGNSA. The CDR3 here is CVSSLEAGNQPQHF. The DNA for the CDR3 is TGTGTCAGCAGCTTAGAGGCAGGCAATCAGCCCCAGCATTTT.

This clonotype was detected many times. The chain links TRBV28 to TRBJ2-5, with 7 bases matching TRBD1. Looked up from germline, CDR1 is MDHEN and CDR2 is SYDVKM. Trimming at V came to 8 bases and at J to 3 bases, leaving 6 bases not matched to a gene. This CDR3 is 13 amino acids long. The CDR3 is CASAGTVKETQYF. CDR3 bases: TGTGCCAGCGCCGGGACAGTAAAAGAGACCCAGTACTTC. The entire variable domain, with the rest obtained from reference TRBV28 and TRBJ2-5, is as follows: DVKVTQSSRYLVKRTGEKVFLECVQDMDHENMFWYRQDPGLGLRLIYFSYDVKMKEKGDIPEGYSVSREKKERFSLILESASTNQTSMYLCASAGTVKETQYFGPGTRLLVL.

The table lists this clonotype with many counts. V and J are TRBV20-1 and TRBJ2-7, with 11 bases fitting TRBD1. V dropped 6 bases and J dropped 4; count of bases not matched to a gene: 8. The CDR3 runs to 14 residues. Germline values: CDR1 DFQATT, CDR2 SNEGSKA (reference sequence). DNA of the CDR3: TGCAGTGCCGCATCACGGGACAGGGGGTACGAGCAGTACTTC. This gives the protein CSAASRDRGYEQYF.

This clonotype was observed many times. The CDR3 DNA reads TGTGCCAGCTGTCCCGCCGTCTACCGCAGGGTGGTAGGCGGGCAGTACTTC. Translating gives CASCPAVYRRVVGGQYF. This chain connects TRBV27 to TRBJ2-7; perhaps TRBD1 as D (5 bases). V was pared by 8 bases and J by 9 bases, with 32 bases between. The CDR3 is made up of 17 amino acids. Germline V gene lookup returns CDR1 MNHEY and CDR2 SMNVEV (reference sequence).

This clonotype was seen only a few times. The chain has TRBV28 and TRBJ2-2; TRBD2 matches 7 bases. J lost 2 bases, V lost 7 bases, and 10 bases had no gene match. CDR1 is MDHEN and CDR2 is SYDVKM in the germline V gene. This CDR3 has 16 residues. The CDR3 DNA sequence: TGTGCCAGCACCATGGGGGGGTATACAAACACCGGGGAGCTGTTTTTT. Translation gives CASTMGGYTNTGELFF. The full variable domain, in which reference TRBV28 and TRBJ2-2 provide the parts outside the CDR3, is DVKVTQSSRYLVKRTGEKVFLECVQDMDHENMFWYRQDPGLGLRLIYFSYDVKMKEKGDIPEGYSVSREKKERFSLILESASTNQTSMYLCASTMGGYTNTGELFFGEGSRLTVL.

The chain carries TRBV27 and TRBJ2-1; 7 bases line up with TRBD1. With V trimmed by 6 bases and J by 10 bases, 3 bases remained unmatched. CDR1 is MNHEY, CDR2 SMNVEV, per germline (reference sequence). The CDR3 contains 11 residues. CDR3 loop: CASRGRGEQFF. CDR3 nucleotides: TGTGCCAGCAGAGGCAGGGGGGAGCAGTTCTTC.

This clonotype was counted ten times or more. V and J are TRBV28 and TRBJ1-1, with 8 nucleotides matching TRBD1. The V gene's germline CDR1 is MDHEN and CDR2 SYDVKM. This CDR3 is built from 13 residues. V lost 8 bases and J lost 6; bases outside the gene matches: 8. The CDR3 DNA is TGTGCCAGCGGAAAAGGACAGGGACCTGAAGCTTTCTTT. Encoded protein: CASGKGQGPEAFF.

This sequence joins TRBV9 and TRBJ1-2; D uncertain. Per germline, CDR1 SGDLS and CDR2 YYNGEE. Trimming shortened V by 3 bases and J by 4 bases, and 10 bases separated the two germline ends. The CDR3 has 13 residues. CDR3 in DNA: TGTGCCAGCAGCGCCGACTATTCCTATGGCTACACCTTC. Residues: CASSADYSYGYTF.

J is TRBJ1-5 and V is TRBV5-8; TRBD1 is a possible D gene (6 bases). The ends were cut back, 4 bases at V and 1 base at J, with 12 bases in the middle. This CDR3 comprises 15 residues. From germline, CDR1 is SGHTS and CDR2 YDEGEE. As DNA, the CDR3 is TGTGCCAGCAGCAGCGGACAGCCGAGCAATCAGCCCCAGCATTTT. Translation: CASSSGQPSNQPQHF.

There are many counts of this clonotype. The rearrangement uses TRBV3-1 and TRBJ2-7, with D possibly being TRBD1 (5 bases). V was pared by 1 base and J by 8 bases, with 9 bases between. The CDR3 has 12 residues. Germline V gene lookup returns CDR1 LGHDT and CDR2 YNNKEL (reference sequence). Here the CDR3 DNA reads TGTGCCAGCAGCCAAGCGGACACAAAGCAGTACTTC. This encodes CASSQADTKQYF.

This clonotype was detected only a few times. An end of the junction differs from the germline gene, which may be a read error. J is TRBJ2-7 and V is TRBV28; 10 bases are a match to TRBD2. The germline gives CDR1 MDHEN, CDR2 SYDVKM. The CDR3 has 16 amino acids. CDR3 sequence (DNA): TGTGCCAGCAGAATCCCTAGCGGGAGCAGGGCCGACGAGCAGTGCTTC. It translates to CASRIPSGSRADEQCF. Full variable domain (missing parts from reference TRBV28 and TRBJ2-7): DVKVTQSSRYLVKRTGEKVFLECVQDMDHENMFWYRQDPGLGLRLIYFSYDVKMKEKGDIPEGYSVSREKKERFSLILESASTNQTSMYLCASRIPSGSRADEQCFGPGTRLTVT.

This clonotype was detected ten times or more. The genes are TRBV20-1 and TRBJ1-5, with D uncertain. V was trimmed by 4 bases and J by 2 bases, leaving 15 bases between them. The CDR3 consists of 15 residues. The germline CDR1 and CDR2 sequences are DFQATT and SNEGSKA (reference sequence). The CDR3 coding sequence is TGCAGTGCTAAGGCTGGGTATGGAGGCAATCAGCCCCAGCATTTT. Translation gives CSAKAGYGGNQPQHF.

This clonotype has ten or more counts. The CDR3 spells CASNLSGQETQYF. For the CDR3, the DNA is TGTGCCAGCAACCTTTCGGGACAAGAGACCCAGTACTTC. V gene TRBV28 combines with J gene TRBJ2-5, with D possibly matching TRBD2 (5 bases). The CDR3 is 13 residues long. CDR1 and CDR2 (germline): MDHEN, SYDVKM. The V and J ends lost 7 bases and 2 bases respectively, with 11 bases between them.

The DNA of the CDR3 is TGTGCCAGCAGCTTAATAGGGGGTTCACCCCTCCACTTT. Translation: CASSLIGGSPLHF. The chain links TRBV7-9 to TRBJ1-6, with D maybe TRBD1 (6 bases). There are 13 residues in the CDR3. The V end was cut by 2 bases, the J end by 9 bases, with 8 bases between. Germline V gives CDR1 SEHNR, CDR2 FQNEAQ (reference sequence).